This T cell receptor (beta chain) originates from a study of blood T cell repertoires in COVID-19. Profiling relied on immunoSEQ multiplex PCR, and the TCRdb table lists in-frame clones only, not all of them. The sample holds about 69,000 clones, just under 80% seen once. This clone was seen more than once but under ten times. Input material: peripheral blood. This receptor was taken from a human donor in a cohort sampled during active COVID-19.

The CDR3 here is CASSLGDRWDEQFF. Written as DNA, the CDR3 is TGTGCCAGCAGTTTAGGGGACAGATGGGATGAGCAGTTCTTC. The chain links TRBV28 to TRBJ2-1, with 7 bases that match TRBD1. CDR1 is MDHEN and CDR2 is SYDVKM in the germline V gene. The CDR3 spans 14 residues. After removal of 2 bases from V and 8 bases from J, the junction contained 6 bases not matched to a gene.